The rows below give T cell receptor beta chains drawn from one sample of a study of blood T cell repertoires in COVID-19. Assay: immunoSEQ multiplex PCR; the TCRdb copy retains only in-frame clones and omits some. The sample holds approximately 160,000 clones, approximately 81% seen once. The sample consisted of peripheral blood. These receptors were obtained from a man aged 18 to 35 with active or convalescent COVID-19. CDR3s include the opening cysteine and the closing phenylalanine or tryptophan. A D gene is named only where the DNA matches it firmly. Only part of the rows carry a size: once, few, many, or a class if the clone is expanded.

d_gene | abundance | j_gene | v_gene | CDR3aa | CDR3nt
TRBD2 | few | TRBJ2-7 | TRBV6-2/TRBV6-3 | CASSPGTSLYEQYF | TGTGCCAGCAGCCCCGGGACTAGCCTCTACGAGCAGTACTTC
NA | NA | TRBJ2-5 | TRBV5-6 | CASSRGGTAETQYF | TGTGCCAGCAGCCGCGGAGGGACGGCAGAGACCCAGTACTTC
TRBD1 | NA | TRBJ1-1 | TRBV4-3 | CASSQGLGQMNTEAFF | TGCGCCAGCAGCCAAGGATTGGGACAGATGAACACTGAAGCTTTCTTT
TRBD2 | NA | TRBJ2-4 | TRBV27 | CASSRAGSGAKNIQYF | TGTGCCAGCAGTCGAGCGGGGTCCGGGGCCAAAAACATTCAGTACTTC
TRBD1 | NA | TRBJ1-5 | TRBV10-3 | CAISGGDRDQPQHF | TGTGCCATCAGTGGAGGCGACAGGGATCAGCCCCAGCATTTT
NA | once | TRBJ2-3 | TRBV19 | CASSIVGQDTQYF | TGTGCCAGTAGTATAGTTGGGCAAGATACGCAGTATTTT
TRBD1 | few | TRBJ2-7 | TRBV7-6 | CASSAGQGFNSYEQYF | TGTGCCAGCAGCGCAGGACAGGGGTTCAACTCCTACGAGCAGTACTTC
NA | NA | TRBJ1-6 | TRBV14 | CASSQDFSSYNSPLHF | TGTGCCAGCAGCCAAGACTTCAGCTCCTATAATTCACCCCTCCACTTT
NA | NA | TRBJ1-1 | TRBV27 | CASSFLDRRNTEAFF | TGTGCCAGCAGTTTTCTCGACAGGAGGAACACTGAAGCTTTCTTT
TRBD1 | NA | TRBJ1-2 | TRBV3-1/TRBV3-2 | CASSRLDRGGYGYTF | TGTGCCAGCAGCCGTCTGGACAGGGGAGGCTATGGCTACACCTTC
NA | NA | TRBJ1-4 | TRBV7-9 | CASSSAGGGEKLFF | TGTGCCAGCAGCTCCGCTGGGGGGGGAGAAAAACTGTTTTTT
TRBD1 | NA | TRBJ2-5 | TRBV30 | CAWSVHGTDQETQYF | TGTGCCTGGAGTGTACACGGGACAGATCAAGAGACCCAGTACTTC
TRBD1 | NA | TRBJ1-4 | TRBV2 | CASTPDRASEKLFF | TGTGCCAGCACCCCAGACAGGGCTTCCGAAAAACTGTTTTTT
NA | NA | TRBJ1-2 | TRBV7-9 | CASSLHDSSYGYTF | TGTGCCAGCAGCTTACACGACAGCTCCTATGGCTACACCTTC
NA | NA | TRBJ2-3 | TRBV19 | CASSIDRGSDTQYF | TGTGCCAGTAGTATAGACAGGGGCTCAGATACGCAGTATTTT
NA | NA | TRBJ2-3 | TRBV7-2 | CASSPGLQTDTQYF | TGTGCCAGCAGCCCGGGACTCCAAACAGATACGCAGTATTTT
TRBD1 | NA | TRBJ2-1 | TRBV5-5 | CASRTRTGTGSNNEQFF | TGTGCCAGCAGGACTCGCACCGGGACAGGGTCCAACAATGAGCAGTTCTTC
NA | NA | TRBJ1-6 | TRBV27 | CATPQGQNSPLHF | TGTGCCACCCCCCAGGGACAAAATTCACCCCTCCACTTT
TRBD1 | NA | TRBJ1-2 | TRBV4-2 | CASSQPGQENYGYTF | TGTGCCAGCAGCCAACCGGGACAGGAGAACTATGGCTACACCTTC
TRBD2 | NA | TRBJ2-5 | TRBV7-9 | CASISRAGGRQTQYF | TGTGCCAGCATCTCTCGCGCGGGGGGGCGGCAGACCCAGTACTTC
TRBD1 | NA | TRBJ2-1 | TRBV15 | CATSPLGGLYNEQFF | TGTGCCACCAGCCCTTTAGGGGGCCTATACAATGAGCAGTTCTTC
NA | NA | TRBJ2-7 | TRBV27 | CASRSSYEQYF | TGTGCCAGCAGATCTTCCTACGAGCAGTACTTC